This T cell receptor delta chain was recorded in a study of gamma-delta T cells after stem cell transplantation. TCRdb fed the RT-PCR reads into CATT to redo clone calling. The profile shows 1,200 to 1,500 delta-chain clones, 11% to 15% of them singletons. As concerns this clone: TCRdb lists the protein of a much larger clone for this DNA, which differs at residue 11, so this is likely a read error; the protein given here is translated from the DNA itself.

Trimming took 3 bases from V and 1 from J; bases not matched to a gene: 16. Germline V gives CDR1 GEAIGNYY, CDR2 EKD. CDR3 length equals 19 residues. The receptor's source is a human donor. It is not recorded whose cells these are; they may come from a transplant donor. Sequencing was done on a sample of gamma-delta T cells. The chain carries TRDV2 and TRDJ1; 10 bases are a match to TRDD3. CDR3 DNA: TGTGCCTGTGACGACATGTCTACTGGGGGATCGGCCCGCACCGATAAACTCATCTTT. Translated: CACDDMSTGGSARTDKLIF.